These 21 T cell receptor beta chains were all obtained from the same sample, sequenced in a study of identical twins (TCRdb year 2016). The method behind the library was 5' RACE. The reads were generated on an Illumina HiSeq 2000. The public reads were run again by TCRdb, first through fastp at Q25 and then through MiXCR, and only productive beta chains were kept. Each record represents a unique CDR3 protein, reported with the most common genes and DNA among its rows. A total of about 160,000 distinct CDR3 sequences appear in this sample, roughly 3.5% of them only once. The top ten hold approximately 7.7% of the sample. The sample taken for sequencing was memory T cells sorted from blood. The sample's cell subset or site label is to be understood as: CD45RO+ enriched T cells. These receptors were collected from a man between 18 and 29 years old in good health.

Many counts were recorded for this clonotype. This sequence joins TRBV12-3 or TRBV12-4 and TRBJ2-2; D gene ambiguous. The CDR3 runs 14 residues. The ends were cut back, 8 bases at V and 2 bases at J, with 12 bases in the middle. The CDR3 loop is CASHPVPNTGELFF. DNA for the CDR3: TGTGCCAGCCACCCGGTTCCCAACACCGGGGAGCTGTTTTTT.

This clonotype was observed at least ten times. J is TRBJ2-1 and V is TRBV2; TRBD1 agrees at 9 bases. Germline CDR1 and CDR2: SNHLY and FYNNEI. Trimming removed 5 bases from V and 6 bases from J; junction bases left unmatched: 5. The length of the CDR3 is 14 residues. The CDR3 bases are TGTGCCAGCAGTATACAGGGGGCGGGCAATGAGCAGTTCTTC. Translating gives CASSIQGAGNEQFF.

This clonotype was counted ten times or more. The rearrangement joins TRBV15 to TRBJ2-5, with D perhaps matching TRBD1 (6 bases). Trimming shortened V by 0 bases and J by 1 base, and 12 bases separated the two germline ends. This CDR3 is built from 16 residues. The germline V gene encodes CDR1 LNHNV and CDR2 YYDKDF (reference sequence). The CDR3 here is CATSREVGGPQETQYF. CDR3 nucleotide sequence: TGTGCCACCAGCAGAGAAGTTGGGGGCCCCCAAGAGACCCAGTACTTC. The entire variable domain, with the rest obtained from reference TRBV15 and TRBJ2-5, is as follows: DAMVIQNPRYQVTQFGKPVTLSCSQTLNHNVMYWYQQKSSQAPKLLFHYYDKDFNNEADTPDNFQSRRPNTSFCFLDIRSPGLGDTAMYLCATSREVGGPQETQYFGPGTRLLVL.

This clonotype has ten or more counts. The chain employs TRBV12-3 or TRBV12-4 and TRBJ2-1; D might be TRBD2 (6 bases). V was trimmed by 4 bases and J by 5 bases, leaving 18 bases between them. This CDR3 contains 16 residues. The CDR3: CASSSPGGARNNEQFF. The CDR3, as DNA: TGTGCCAGCAGTTCCCCCGGCGGGGCGAGAAACAATGAGCAGTTCTTC.

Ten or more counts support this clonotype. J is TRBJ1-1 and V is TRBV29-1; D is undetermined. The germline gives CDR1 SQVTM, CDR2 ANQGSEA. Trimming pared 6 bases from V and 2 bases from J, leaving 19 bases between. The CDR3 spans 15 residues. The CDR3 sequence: CSVDTPGQQNTEAFF. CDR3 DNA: TGCAGCGTCGACACGCCGGGTCAACAAAACACTGAAGCTTTCTTT.

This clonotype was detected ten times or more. CDR3 nucleotide sequence: TGCAGTGCCTCCCGCCCTAGCGGGAGAAGGGATGAGCAGTTCTTC. Amino acids: CSASRPSGRRDEQFF. V usage is TRBV20-1 and J usage is TRBJ2-1; 10 bases agree with TRBD2. Trimming at V came to 6 bases and at J to 8 bases, leaving 13 bases not matched to a gene. This CDR3 is 15 amino acids long. Germline values: CDR1 DFQATT, CDR2 SNEGSKA (reference sequence).

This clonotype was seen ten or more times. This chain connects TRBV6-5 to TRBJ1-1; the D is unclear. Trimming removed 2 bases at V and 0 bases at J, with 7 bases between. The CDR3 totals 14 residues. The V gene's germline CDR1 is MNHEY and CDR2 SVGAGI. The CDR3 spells CASSYDGLNTEAFF. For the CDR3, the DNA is TGTGCCAGCAGTTACGACGGGCTGAACACTGAAGCTTTCTTT.

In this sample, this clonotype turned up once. CDR3 DNA sequence: TGTGCCAGCAGGAAACACAGGGATCCCAATCAGCCCCAGCATTTT. Translating gives CASRKHRDPNQPQHF. The gene calls are TRBV6-2 or TRBV6-3 and TRBJ1-5, with D perhaps matching TRBD1 (6 bases). This CDR3 has 15 amino acids. Germline V gene lookup returns CDR1 MNHEY and CDR2 SVGEGT. The ends were cut back, 6 bases at V and 3 bases at J, with 15 bases in the middle.

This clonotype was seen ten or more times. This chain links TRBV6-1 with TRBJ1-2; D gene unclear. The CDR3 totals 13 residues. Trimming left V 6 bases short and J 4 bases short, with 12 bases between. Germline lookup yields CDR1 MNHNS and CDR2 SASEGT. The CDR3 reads CASRRDMGYGYTF. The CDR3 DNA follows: TGTGCCAGCAGGAGGGATATGGGCTATGGCTACACCTTC.

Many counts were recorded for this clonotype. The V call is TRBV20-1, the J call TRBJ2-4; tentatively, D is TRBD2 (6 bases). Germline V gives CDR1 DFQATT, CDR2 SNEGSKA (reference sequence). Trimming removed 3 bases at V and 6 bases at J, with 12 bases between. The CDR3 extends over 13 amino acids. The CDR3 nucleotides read TGCAGTGCTAGCGGGACTCTGGGAAACATTCAGTACTTC. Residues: CSASGTLGNIQYF.

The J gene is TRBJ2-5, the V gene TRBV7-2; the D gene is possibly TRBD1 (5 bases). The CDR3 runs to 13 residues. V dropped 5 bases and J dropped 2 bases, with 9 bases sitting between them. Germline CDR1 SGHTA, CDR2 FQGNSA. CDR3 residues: CASSTKGQETQYF. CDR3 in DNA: TGTGCCAGCAGCACCAAGGGGCAAGAGACCCAGTACTTC. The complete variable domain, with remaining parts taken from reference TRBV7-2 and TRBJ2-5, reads GAGVSQSPSNKVTEKGKDVELRCDPISGHTALYWYRQSLGQGLEFLIYFQGNSAPDKSGLPSDRFSAERTGGSVSTLTIQRTQQEDSAVYLCASSTKGQETQYFGPGTRLLVL.

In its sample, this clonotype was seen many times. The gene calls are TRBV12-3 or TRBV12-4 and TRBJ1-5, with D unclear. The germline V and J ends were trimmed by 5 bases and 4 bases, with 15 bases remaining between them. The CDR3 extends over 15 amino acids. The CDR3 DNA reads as TGTGCCAGCAGTGCGCTTACCGGGGATAATCAGCCCCAGCATTTT. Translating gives CASSALTGDNQPQHF.

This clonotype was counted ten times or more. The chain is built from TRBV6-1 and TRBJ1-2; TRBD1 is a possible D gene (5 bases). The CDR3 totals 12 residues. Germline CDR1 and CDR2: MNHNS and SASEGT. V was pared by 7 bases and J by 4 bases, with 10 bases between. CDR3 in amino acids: CASMQGTYGYTF. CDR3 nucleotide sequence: TGTGCCAGCATGCAGGGAACCTATGGCTACACCTTC.

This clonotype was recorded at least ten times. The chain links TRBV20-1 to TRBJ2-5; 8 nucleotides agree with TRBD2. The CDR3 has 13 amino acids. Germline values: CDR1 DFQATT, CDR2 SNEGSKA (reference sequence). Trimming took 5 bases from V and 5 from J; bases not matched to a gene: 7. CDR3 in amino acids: CSASGTSKETQYF. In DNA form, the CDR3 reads TGCAGTGCTTCGGGGACTAGTAAGGAGACCCAGTACTTC.

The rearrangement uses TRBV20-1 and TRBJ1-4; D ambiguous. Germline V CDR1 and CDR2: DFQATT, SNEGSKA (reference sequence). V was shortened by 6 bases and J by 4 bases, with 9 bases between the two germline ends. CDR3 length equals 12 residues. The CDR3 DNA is TGCAGTGCCAAGGCGAATAATGAAAAACTGTTTTTT. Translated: CSAKANNEKLFF.

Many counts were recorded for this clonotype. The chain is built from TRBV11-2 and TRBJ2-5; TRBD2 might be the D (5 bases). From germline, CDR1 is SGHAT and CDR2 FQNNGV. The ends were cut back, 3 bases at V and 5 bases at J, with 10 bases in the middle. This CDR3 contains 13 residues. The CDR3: CASSLGSRETQYF. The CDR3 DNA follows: TGTGCCAGCAGCTTGGGGAGTCGGGAGACCCAGTACTTC. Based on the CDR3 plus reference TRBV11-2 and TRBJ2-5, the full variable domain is EAGVAQSPRYKIIEKRQSVAFWCNPISGHATLYWYQQILGQGPKLLIQFQNNGVVDDSQLPKDRFSAERLKGVDSTLKIQPAKLEDSAVYLCASSLGSRETQYFGPGTRLLVL.

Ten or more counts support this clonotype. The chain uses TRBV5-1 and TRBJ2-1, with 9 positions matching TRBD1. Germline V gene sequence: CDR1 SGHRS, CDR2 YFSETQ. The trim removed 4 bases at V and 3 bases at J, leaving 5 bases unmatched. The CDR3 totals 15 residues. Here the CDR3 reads CASSPSGQGYNEQFF. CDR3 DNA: TGCGCCAGCAGCCCCTCGGGACAGGGCTACAATGAGCAGTTCTTC. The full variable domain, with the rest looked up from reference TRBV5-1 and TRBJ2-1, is KAGVTQTPRYLIKTRGQQVTLSCSPISGHRSVSWYQQTPGQGLQFLFEYFSETQRNKGNFPGRFSGRQFSNSRSEMNVSTLELGDSALYLCASSPSGQGYNEQFFGPGTRLTVL.

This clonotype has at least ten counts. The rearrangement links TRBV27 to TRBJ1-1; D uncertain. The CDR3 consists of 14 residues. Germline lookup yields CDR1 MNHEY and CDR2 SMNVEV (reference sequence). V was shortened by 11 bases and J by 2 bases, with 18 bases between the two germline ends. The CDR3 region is CAEQTPQSNTEAFF. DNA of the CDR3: TGTGCCGAGCAGACCCCACAGAGTAACACTGAAGCTTTCTTT.

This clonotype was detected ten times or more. The CDR3 sequence is CASSLSPEVETQYF. CDR3 nucleotides: TGTGCCAGCAGCCTTAGCCCCGAGGTAGAGACCCAGTACTTC. The chain combines TRBV3-1 with TRBJ2-5; D is unclear. Germline CDR1 is LGHDT and CDR2 is YNNKEL (reference sequence). Trimming cost V 4 bases and J 4 bases, with 13 bases left between them. This CDR3 comprises 14 residues.

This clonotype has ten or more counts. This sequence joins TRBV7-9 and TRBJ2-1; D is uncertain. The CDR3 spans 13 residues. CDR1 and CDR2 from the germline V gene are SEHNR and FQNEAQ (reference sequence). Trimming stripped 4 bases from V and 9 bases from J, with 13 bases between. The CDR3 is CASSSLLLSEQFF. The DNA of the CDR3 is TGTGCCAGCAGCTCGCTCCTATTGAGTGAGCAGTTCTTC.

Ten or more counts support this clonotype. In DNA form, the CDR3 reads TGTGCCAGCAGCTTGGGGACAGGCCGAGTCCACTTT. Translated: CASSLGTGRVHF. The genes are TRBV5-5 and TRBJ1-6, with 7 nucleotides matching TRBD1. The junction had 5 bases not matched to a gene; V was cut back by 0 bases and J by 17 bases. The CDR3 runs 12 residues. Looked up from germline, CDR1 is SGHKS and CDR2 is YYEKEE (reference sequence).